This T cell receptor (beta chain) was retrieved from a study of blood T cell repertoires in COVID-19. The germline V gene encodes CDR1 SGHVS and CDR2 FNYEAQ. V shed 4 bases and J shed 4 bases, with 16 bases lying between them. CDR3 length: 15 amino acids. The repertoire was sequenced with immunoSEQ multiplex PCR; TCRdb's copy has only in-frame clones and lacks some. The table records more than 250,000 clones, about 90% of them present only once. The TCR was taken from a woman aged 25-40 years who had recovered from COVID-19. The V call is TRBV7-6, the J call TRBJ2-5, with D tentatively TRBD2 (6 bases). Sequences were obtained from PBMCs or T cells enriched from blood (not recorded which). CDR3 in amino acids: CASSSPTEGRETQYF. The CDR3 region has the DNA TGTGCCAGCAGCTCCCCCACGGAGGGGCGAGAGACCCAGTACTTC. Supplemented by reference TRBV7-6 and TRBJ2-5, the full variable domain reads GAGVSQSPRYKVTKRGQDVALRCDPISGHVSLYWYRQALGQGPEFLTYFNYEAQQDKSGLPNDRFSAERPEGSISTLTIQRTEQRDSAMYRCASSSPTEGRETQYFGPGTRLLVL.